These T cell receptor beta chains were read from a single sample in a study of T cell clusters in autoimmune cytopenias. TCRdb reprocessed the multiplex PCR reads and keeps a single row for each CDR3 protein, giving no DNA. This sample's table reports several thousand distinct CDR3 sequences. The sequenced sample consisted of peripheral blood. These receptors were taken from a human donor with an autoimmune cytopenia or autoimmune hepatitis (not recorded which). Both conserved end residues are part of each CDR3. Clone size is not always given. Where it is, it says once, few, many or a class for expanded clones.

cdr3_aa v_call clone_size j_call
CASRQGLGTEAFF TRBV4-2 NA TRBJ1-1
CASSYSIGSYGYTF TRBV6-5 medium-sized TRBJ1-2
CSVSGQGTYEQYF TRBV29-1 medium-sized TRBJ2-7
CASSQLGGDYNEQFF TRBV14 NA TRBJ2-1
CASTTGATNEKLFF TRBV18 medium-sized TRBJ1-4
CASSARGWNSPLHF TRBV10-1 NA TRBJ1-6
CASSTLRGDTQYF TRBV12-3/TRBV12-4 NA TRBJ2-3
CATMTEGNTIYF TRBV24-1 NA TRBJ1-3
CASSGDFYEQYF TRBV13 medium-sized TRBJ2-7
CASSWDSYNEQFF TRBV12-3/TRBV12-4 medium-sized TRBJ2-1
CASSEGTGLYGYTF TRBV6-1 large TRBJ1-2
CAWSVQGQPQHF TRBV30 NA TRBJ1-5
CASSLAGYTGELFF TRBV5-1 NA TRBJ2-2
CSVIGQGADTQYF TRBV29-1 NA TRBJ2-3
CASSDFVLFGGRQGTDNSPLHF TRBV6-1 NA TRBJ1-6
CASGNRVAKNIQYF TRBV10-3 NA TRBJ2-4
CASSQRGGLGELFF TRBV11-2 NA TRBJ2-2
CASSPRTVSGNTIYF TRBV18 NA TRBJ1-3
CSAMDSYEQYF TRBV20-1 NA TRBJ2-7
CSAGQGPNTEAFF TRBV20-1 NA TRBJ1-1
CASSLGVASGRYEQYF TRBV12-3/TRBV12-4 medium-sized TRBJ2-7
CASSPANQPQHF TRBV7-2 NA TRBJ1-5